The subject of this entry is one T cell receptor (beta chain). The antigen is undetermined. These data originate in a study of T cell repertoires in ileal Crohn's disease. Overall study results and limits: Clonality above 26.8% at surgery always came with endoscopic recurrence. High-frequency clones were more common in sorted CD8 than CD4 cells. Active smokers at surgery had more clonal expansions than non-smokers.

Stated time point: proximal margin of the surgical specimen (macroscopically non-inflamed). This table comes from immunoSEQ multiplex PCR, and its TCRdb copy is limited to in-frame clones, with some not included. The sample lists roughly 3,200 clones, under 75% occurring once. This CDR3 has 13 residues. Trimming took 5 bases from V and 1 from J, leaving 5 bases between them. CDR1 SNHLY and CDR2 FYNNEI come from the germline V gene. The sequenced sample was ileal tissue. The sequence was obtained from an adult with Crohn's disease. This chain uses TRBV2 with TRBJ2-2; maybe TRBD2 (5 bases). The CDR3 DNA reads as TGTGCCAGCAGTCGGGGGAACACCGGGGAGCTGTTTTTT. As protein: CASSRGNTGELFF.